This T cell receptor (beta chain) is drawn from a study of circulating CD8 cells and anti-PD-1 response in melanoma. Study-wide results and caveats: Previously treated and treatment-naive patients were pooled together. TIGIT repertoires were least diverse, DNEG repertoires most diverse. Clonotype sharing was highest between DPOS and TIGIT subsets.

TCR libraries were prepared from roughly 15 ng of total RNA with the QIAseq Immune Repertoire TCR panel. A single record per CDR3 protein comes from TCRdb applying MiXCR to the reads. Of roughly 750 distinct CDR3 sequences listed, 6% to 8% are singletons. The CDR3 spans 15 residues. Germline assignment: CDR1 LNHDA and CDR2 SQIVND (reference sequence). The V segment lost 5 bases and the J segment 1 base; nucleotides outside the gene matches: 5. Four subsets defined by PD-1 and/or TIGIT were sorted from live CD3+CD8+TCRalphabeta+ cells. By sample fraction, this clonotype is large (0.1 to 1%). Antigen: not known.

The receptor was isolated from a human donor with melanoma. This sequence joins TRBV19 and TRBJ1-5; 7 positions agree with TRBD1. This specimen was CD8+ T cells from PBMCs, taken at baseline or after one month of anti-PD-1 therapy (not recorded which). CDR3 region: CASSATGLSNQPQHF. For the CDR3, the DNA is TGTGCCAGTAGTGCGACAGGGTTAAGCAATCAGCCCCAGCATTTT.